This T cell receptor (beta chain) was sequenced for a study of T cells in localized non-small cell lung cancer. V shed 6 bases and J 2 bases; nucleotides not matched to a gene: 15. Germline CDR1 is LNHDA and CDR2 is SQIVND (reference sequence). The CDR3 has 19 residues. General observations from the study: Uninvolved adjacent lung showed peak T cell clonality, exceeding tumor. The study detected a median approximately 54 of the top 100 tumor clones in adjacent lung. Multi-region tumor sequencing was not done, so intratumor heterogeneity could not be excluded.

This clone was seen a few times. Its antigen remains unknown. Libraries were prepared by immunoSEQ multiplex PCR; TCRdb keeps only in-frame clonotypes and omits some of them. The sample has about 11,000 clones, 29% seen once; the top ten hold 5% to 6%. Sequencing used lung tumor tissue, obtained before any cancer treatment. The receptor comes from a man aged 35 to 69 with stage I lung adenocarcinoma. The chain has TRBV19 and TRBJ1-5, with 11 positions matching TRBD1. The CDR3: CASRPRTGGAKLGNQPQHF. DNA of the CDR3: TGTGCCAGTAGACCAAGGACAGGGGGCGCAAAATTGGGCAATCAGCCCCAGCATTTT. Using reference TRBV19 and TRBJ1-5 for the parts outside the CDR3, the full variable domain is DGGITQSPKYLFRKEGQNVTLSCEQNLNHDAMYWYRQDPGQGLRLIYYSQIVNDFQKGDIAEGYSVSREKKESFPLTVTSAQKNPTAFYLCASRPRTGGAKLGNQPQHFGDGTRLSIL.